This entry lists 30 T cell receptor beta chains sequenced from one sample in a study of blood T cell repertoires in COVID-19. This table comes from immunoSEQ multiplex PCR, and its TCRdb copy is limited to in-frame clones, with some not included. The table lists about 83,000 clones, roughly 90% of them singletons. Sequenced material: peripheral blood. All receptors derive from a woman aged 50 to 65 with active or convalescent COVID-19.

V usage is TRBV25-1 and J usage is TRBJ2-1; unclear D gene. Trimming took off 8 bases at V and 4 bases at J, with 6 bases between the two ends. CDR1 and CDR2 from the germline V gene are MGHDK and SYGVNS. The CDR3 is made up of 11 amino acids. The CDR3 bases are TGTGCCAGCCTCTCTTACAATGAGCAGTTCTTC. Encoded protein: CASLSYNEQFF.

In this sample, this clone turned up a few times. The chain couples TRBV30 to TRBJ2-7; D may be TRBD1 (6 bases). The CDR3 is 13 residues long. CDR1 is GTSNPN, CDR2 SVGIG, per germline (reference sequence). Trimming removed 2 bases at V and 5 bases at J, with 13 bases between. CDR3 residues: CAWSQGGGHEQYF. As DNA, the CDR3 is TGTGCCTGGAGTCAAGGGGGTGGCCACGAGCAGTACTTC.

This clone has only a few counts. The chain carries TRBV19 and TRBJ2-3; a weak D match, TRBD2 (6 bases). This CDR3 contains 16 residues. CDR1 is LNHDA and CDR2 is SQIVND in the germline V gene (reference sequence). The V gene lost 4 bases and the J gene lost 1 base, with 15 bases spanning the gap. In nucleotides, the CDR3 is TGTGCCAGTAGTACAATTCGACTAGTTCGCACAGATACGCAGTATTTT. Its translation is CASSTIRLVRTDTQYF.

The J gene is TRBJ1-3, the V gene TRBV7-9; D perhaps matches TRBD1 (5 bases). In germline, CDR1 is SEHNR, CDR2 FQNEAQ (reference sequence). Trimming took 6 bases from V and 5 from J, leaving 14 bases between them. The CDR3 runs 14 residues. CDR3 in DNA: TGTGCCAGCAGTCGCGGGGAGGGGCGAAACACCATATATTTT. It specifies CASSRGEGRNTIYF.

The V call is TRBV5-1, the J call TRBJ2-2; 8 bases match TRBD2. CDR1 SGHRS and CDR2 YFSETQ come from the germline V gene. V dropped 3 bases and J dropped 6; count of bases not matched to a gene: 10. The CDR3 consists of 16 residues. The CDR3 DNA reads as TGCGCCAGCAGCTCCGGACTAGCTCCCTCAGCCGGGGAGCTGTTTTTT. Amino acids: CASSSGLAPSAGELFF.

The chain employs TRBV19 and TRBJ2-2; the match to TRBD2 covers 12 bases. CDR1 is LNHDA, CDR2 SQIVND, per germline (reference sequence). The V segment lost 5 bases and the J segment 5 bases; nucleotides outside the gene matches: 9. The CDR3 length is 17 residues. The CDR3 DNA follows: TGTGCCAGTAGTGCGCCCTCCGGGACTAGCGGGACCGGGGAGCTGTTTTTT. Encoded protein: CASSAPSGTSGTGELFF.

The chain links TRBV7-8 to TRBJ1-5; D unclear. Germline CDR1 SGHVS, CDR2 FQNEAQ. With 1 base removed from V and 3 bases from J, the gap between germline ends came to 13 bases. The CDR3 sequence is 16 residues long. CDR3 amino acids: CASSLGGSGDNQPQHF. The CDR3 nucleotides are TGTGCCAGCAGCTTAGGAGGGTCTGGGGACAATCAGCCCCAGCATTTT.

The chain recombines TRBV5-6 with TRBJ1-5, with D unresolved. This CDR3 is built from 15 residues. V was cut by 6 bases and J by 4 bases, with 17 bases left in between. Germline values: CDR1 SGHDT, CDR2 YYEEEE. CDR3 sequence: CASTRKTLVNQPQHF. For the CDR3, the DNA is TGTGCCAGCACCCGGAAGACTCTGGTTAATCAGCCCCAGCATTTT. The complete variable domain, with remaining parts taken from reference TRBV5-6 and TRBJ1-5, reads DAGVTQSPTHLIKTRGQQVTLRCSPKSGHDTVSWYQQALGQGPQFIFQYYEEEERQRGNFPDRFSGHQFPNYSSELNVNALLLGDSALYLCASTRKTLVNQPQHFGDGTRLSIL.

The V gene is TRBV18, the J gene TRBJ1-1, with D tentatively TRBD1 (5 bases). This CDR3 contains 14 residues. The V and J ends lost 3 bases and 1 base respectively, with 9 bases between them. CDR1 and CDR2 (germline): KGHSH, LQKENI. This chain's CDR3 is CASSPNQGNTEAFF. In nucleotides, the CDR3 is TGTGCCAGCTCACCGAACCAGGGGAACACTGAAGCTTTCTTT.

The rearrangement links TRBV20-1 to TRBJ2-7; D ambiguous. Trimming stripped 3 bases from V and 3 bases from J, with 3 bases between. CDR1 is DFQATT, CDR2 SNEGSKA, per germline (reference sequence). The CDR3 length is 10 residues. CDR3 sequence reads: CSASSYEQYF. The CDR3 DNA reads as TGCAGTGCTAGCAGCTACGAGCAGTACTTC.

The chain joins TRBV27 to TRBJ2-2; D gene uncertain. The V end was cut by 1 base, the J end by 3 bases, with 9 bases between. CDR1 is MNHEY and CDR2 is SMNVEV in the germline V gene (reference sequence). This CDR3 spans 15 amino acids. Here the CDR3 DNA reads TGTGCCAGCAGTTTATTTCCTAGTTACACCGGGGAGCTGTTTTTT. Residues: CASSLFPSYTGELFF.

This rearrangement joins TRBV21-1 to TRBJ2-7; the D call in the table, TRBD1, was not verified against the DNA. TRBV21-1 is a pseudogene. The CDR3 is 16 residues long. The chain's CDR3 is CASSKEHRGNVHEQYF. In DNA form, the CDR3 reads TGTGCCAGCAGCAAAGAACACAGGGGGAACGTCCACGAGCAGTACTTC.

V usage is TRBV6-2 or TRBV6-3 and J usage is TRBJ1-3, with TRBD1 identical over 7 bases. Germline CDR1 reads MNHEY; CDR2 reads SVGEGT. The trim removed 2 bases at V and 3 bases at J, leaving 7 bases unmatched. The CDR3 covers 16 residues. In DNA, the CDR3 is TGTGCCAGCAGTTACCCCCGGACAGGCGTTGGAAACACCATATATTTT. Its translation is CASSYPRTGVGNTIYF.

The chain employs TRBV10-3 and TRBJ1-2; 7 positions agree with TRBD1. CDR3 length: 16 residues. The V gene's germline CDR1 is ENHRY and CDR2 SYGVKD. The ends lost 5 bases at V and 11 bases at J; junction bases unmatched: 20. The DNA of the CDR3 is TGTGCCATCAGTAAGGGACAGACCCGTGGAAAGGAGGAGTACACCTTC. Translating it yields CAISKGQTRGKEEYTF.

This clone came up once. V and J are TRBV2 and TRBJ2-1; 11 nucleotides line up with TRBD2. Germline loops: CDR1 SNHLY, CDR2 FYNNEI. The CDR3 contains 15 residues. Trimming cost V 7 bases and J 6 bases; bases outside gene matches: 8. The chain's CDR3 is CASTPLAGVVNEQFF. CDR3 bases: TGTGCCAGCACCCCACTAGCGGGGGTCGTCAATGAGCAGTTCTTC.

The CDR3 nucleotides read TGTGCCAGCAGCTTAGTGAGCTCCGGCACAGATACGCAGTATTTT. Translated: CASSLVSSGTDTQYF. The chain joins TRBV7-6 to TRBJ2-3; D unresolved. With 1 base removed from V and 1 base from J, the gap between germline ends came to 9 bases. Germline-derived CDR1 and CDR2 are SGHVS and FNYEAQ. The CDR3 loop spans 15 amino acids.

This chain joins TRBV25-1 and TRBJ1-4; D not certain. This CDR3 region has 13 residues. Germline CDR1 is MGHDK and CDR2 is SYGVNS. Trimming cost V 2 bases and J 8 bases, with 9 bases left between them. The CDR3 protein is CASSENTVEKLFF. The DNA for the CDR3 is TGTGCCAGCAGTGAAAATACGGTAGAAAAACTGTTTTTT. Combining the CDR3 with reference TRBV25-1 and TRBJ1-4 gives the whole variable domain EADIYQTPRYLVIGTGKKITLECSQTMGHDKMYWYQQDPGMELHLIHYSYGVNSTEKGDLSSESTVSRIRTEHFPLTLESARPSHTSQYLCASSENTVEKLFFGSGTQLSVL.

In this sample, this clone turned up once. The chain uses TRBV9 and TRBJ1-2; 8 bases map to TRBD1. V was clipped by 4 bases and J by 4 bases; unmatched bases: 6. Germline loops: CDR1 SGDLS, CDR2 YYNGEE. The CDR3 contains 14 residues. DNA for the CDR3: TGTGCCAGCAGCCTCGGACAGGGTGGCTATGGCTACACCTTC. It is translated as CASSLGQGGYGYTF. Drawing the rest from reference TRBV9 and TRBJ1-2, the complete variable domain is DSGVTQTPKHLITATGQRVTLRCSPRSGDLSVYWYQQSLDQGLQFLIQYYNGEERAKGNILERFSAQQFPDLHSELNLSSLELGDSALYFCASSLGQGGYGYTFGSGTRLTVV.

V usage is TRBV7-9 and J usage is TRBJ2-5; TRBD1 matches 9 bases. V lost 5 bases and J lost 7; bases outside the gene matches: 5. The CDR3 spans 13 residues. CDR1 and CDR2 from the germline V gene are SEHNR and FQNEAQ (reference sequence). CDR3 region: CASSQGQGGTQYF. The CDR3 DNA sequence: TGTGCCAGCAGCCAGGGACAGGGAGGGACCCAGTACTTC.

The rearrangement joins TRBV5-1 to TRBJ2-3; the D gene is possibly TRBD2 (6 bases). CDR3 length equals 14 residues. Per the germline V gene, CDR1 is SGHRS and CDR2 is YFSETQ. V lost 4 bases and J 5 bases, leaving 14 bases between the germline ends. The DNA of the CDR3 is TGCGCCAGCAGCCCGTCTAGCGTAGGAGATACGCAGTATTTT. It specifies CASSPSSVGDTQYF.

As DNA, the CDR3 is TGTGCCAGCAGCCATGTGAAGGGGGACTATGGCTACACCTTC. Translating gives CASSHVKGDYGYTF. V is TRBV4-2 and J is TRBJ1-2; D possibly corresponds to TRBD1 (6 bases). Germline loops: CDR1 LGHNA, CDR2 YNFKEQ. The CDR3 is 14 amino acids. V lost 3 bases to trimming and J lost 3 bases, with 11 bases between them.

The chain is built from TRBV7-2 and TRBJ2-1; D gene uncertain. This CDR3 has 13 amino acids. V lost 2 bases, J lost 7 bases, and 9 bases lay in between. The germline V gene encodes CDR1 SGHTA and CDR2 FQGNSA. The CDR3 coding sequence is TGTGCCAGCAGCTTATCAGGTCGGAATGAGCAGTTCTTC. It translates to CASSLSGRNEQFF.

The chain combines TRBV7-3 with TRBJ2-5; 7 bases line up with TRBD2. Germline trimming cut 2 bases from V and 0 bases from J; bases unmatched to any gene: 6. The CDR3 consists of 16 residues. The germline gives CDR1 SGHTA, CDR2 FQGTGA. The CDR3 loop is CASSLRSGGYQETQYF. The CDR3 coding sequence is TGTGCCAGCAGCTTACGGTCCGGGGGGTACCAAGAGACCCAGTACTTC. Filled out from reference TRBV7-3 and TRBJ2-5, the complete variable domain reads GAGVSQTPSNKVTEKGKYVELRCDPISGHTALYWYRQSLGQGPEFLIYFQGTGAADDSGLPNDRFFAVRPEGSVSTLKIQRTERGDSAVYLCASSLRSGGYQETQYFGPGTRLLVL.

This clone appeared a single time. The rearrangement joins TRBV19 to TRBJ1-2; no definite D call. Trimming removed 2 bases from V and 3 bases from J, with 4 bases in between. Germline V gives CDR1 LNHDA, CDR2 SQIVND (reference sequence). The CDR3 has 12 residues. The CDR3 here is CASSITDYGYTF. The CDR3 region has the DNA TGTGCCAGTAGTATAACGGACTATGGCTACACCTTC.

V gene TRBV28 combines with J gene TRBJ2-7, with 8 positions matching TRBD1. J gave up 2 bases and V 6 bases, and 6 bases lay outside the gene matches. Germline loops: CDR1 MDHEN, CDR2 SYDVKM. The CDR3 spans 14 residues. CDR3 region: CASRRDRTTYEQYF. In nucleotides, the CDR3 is TGTGCCAGCAGGAGGGACAGGACGACCTACGAGCAGTACTTC.

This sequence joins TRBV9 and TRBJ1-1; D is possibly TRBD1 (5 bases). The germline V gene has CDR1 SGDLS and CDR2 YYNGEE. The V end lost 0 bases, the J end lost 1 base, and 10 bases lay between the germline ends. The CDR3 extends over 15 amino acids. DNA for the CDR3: TGTGCCAGCAGCGTAGGTTTAGGACAGAACACTGAAGCTTTCTTT. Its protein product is CASSVGLGQNTEAFF.

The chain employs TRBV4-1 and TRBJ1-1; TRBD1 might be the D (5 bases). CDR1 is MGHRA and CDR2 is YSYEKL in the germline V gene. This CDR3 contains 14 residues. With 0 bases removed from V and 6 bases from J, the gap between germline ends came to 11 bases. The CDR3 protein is CASSQEMQGPEAFF. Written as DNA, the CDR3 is TGCGCCAGCAGCCAAGAGATGCAGGGCCCTGAAGCTTTCTTT.

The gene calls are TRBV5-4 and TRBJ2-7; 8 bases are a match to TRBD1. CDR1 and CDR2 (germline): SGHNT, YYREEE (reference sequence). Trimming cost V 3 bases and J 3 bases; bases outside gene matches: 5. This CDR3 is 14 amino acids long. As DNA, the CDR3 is TGTGCCAGCAGCTCACAGGGGGAGGACTACGAGCAGTACTTC. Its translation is CASSSQGEDYEQYF.

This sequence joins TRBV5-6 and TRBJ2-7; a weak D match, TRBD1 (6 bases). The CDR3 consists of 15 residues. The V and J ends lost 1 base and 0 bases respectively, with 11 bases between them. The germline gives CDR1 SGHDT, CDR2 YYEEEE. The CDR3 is CASSLYGGPSYEQYF. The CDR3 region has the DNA TGTGCCAGCAGCTTGTATGGGGGCCCCTCCTACGAGCAGTACTTC.

For the CDR3, the DNA is TGTGCCAGCAGCCAAGAACGGAGCGGGGTAAGGTCAGATACGCAGTATTTT. Translated, it gives CASSQERSGVRSDTQYF. This rearrangement joins TRBV4-2 to TRBJ2-3; TRBD2 matches 7 bases. Germline V gene lookup returns CDR1 LGHNA and CDR2 YNFKEQ. The V gene end was trimmed by 0 bases and the J gene end by 4 bases; junction bases not matched to a gene: 10. The CDR3 length is 17 residues.